The clone carrying this TCR beta chain was counted a few times. This record belongs to a study of early T cells in non-severe SARS-CoV-2 infection. Unique molecular identifiers (one per individual cDNA molecule) were attached. In TCRdb, the 5' RACE reads were re-called with MiXCR into one record per CDR3 protein. This table holds 97,000 or so distinct CDR3 sequences, less than 15% found once. CDR1 is DFQATT, CDR2 SNEGSKA, per germline (reference sequence). V was pared by 3 bases and J by 2 bases, with 8 bases between. This CDR3 spans 13 amino acids. Sequenced sample: whole blood. V gene TRBV20-1 combines with J gene TRBJ1-5, with a weak D call TRBD1 (5 bases). The receptor's source is an adult who was a healthcare worker with PCR-confirmed SARS-CoV-2 infection or an uninfected control (not recorded which). For the CDR3, the DNA is TGCAGTGCTAGTTTAGGGGGCAATCAGCCCCAGCATTTT. Translated, it gives CSASLGGNQPQHF.